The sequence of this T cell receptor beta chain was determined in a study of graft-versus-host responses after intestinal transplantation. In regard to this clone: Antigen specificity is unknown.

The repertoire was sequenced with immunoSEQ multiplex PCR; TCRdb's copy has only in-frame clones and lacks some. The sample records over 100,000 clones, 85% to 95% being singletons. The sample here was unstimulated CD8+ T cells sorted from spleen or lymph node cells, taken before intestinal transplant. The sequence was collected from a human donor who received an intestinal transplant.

The CDR3, as DNA: TGTGCCAGCAGCTTAGAGCAGTCCGACACAGATACGCAGTATTTT. Its protein is CASSLEQSDTDTQYF. V and J are TRBV7-6 and TRBJ2-3, with no clear D. Trimming took off 1 base at V and 2 bases at J, with 10 bases between the two ends. This CDR3 has 15 amino acids. CDR1 and CDR2 (germline): SGHVS, FNYEAQ.